This paragraph reports one TCR beta chain. What it binds is unknown. Other DNA sequences within the sample encode an identical CDR3. Germline CDR1 reads SGDLS; CDR2 reads YYNGEE. Trimming at V came to 2 bases and at J to 2 bases, leaving 3 bases not matched to a gene. The CDR3 is 15 amino acids. This specimen belongs to a study of T cell clonotyping in hematopoietic cell transplantation. Study results and caveats: Recipient TCR diversity dropped after transplant; expanded clonotypes rose from day 30 to 180. At the given depth, recipient repertoires were over 95% de novo clonotypes.

The method was immunoSEQ multiplex PCR; TCRdb's version includes in-frame clones alone and lacks a portion of them. Altogether under 6,500 clones are present, more than 90% being singletons, with the ten largest covering 48%. The V and J genes are TRBV9 and TRBJ1-1; TRBD1 matches 10 bases. This receptor was obtained from a female patient aged 45-65 years who had an allogeneic stem cell transplant from an unrelated donor, so T cells may come from the graft donor. Some clones in this sample may be carry-over from other donors' samples. Sequencing used peripheral blood mononuclear cells, obtained 100 days after allogeneic stem cell transplant. The CDR3 region has the DNA TGTGCCAGCAGCGTCGGGACAGGGGCAAACACTGAAGCTTTCTTT. This sequence encodes CASSVGTGANTEAFF.